These 19 T cell receptor beta chains came from one sample sequenced in a study of T cells in Graves' hyperthyroidism and ophthalmopathy. Amplified TCR beta CDR3 regions came from RNA transcripts. The TCR CDR3 was amplified in a first-round RT-PCR using the HTBI primer set. TCRdb processed the multiplex PCR reads anew with MiXCR; each CDR3 protein has one entry. The sample yields approximately 370,000 distinct CDR3 sequences, approximately 17% seen once. The sequenced sample consisted of blood. The source is a young woman with Graves' hyperthyroidism that later progressed to Graves' ophthalmopathy.

This clonotype was detected ten times or more. This chain uses TRBV12-3 or TRBV12-4 with TRBJ1-4; the D is unclear. This CDR3 comprises 15 residues. V was trimmed by 4 bases and J by 1 base, leaving 10 bases between them. In DNA form, the CDR3 reads TGTGCCAGCAGTTCCCACTTCAAAACTAATGAAAAACTGTTTTTT. Amino acids: CASSSHFKTNEKLFF.

V usage is TRBV19 and J usage is TRBJ2-3, with D perhaps TRBD1 (5 bases). Germline CDR1 is LNHDA and CDR2 is SQIVND (reference sequence). The CDR3 consists of 16 residues. V was pared by 6 bases and J by 2 bases, with 18 bases between. The CDR3 loop reads CASRLTGRWVTDTQYF. The CDR3 DNA reads TGTGCCAGTAGACTAACAGGTCGATGGGTCACAGATACGCAGTATTTT.

This clonotype was detected only a few times. The V call is TRBV27, the J call TRBJ2-2; D is uncertain. The V end lost 4 bases, the J end lost 5 bases, and 8 bases lay between the germline ends. This CDR3 comprises 13 residues. CDR1 and CDR2 (germline): MNHEY, SMNVEV (reference sequence). In DNA, the CDR3 is TGTGCCAGCAGTTCCCATCTTACCGGGGAGCTGTTTTTT. It codes for CASSSHLTGELFF.

This clonotype was detected many times. This chain joins TRBV12-3 or TRBV12-4 and TRBJ2-7, with a possible D match to TRBD1 (5 bases). This CDR3 spans 15 amino acids. With 7 bases removed from V and 0 bases from J, the gap between germline ends came to 16 bases. The CDR3 nucleotides read TGTGCCAGCACCGACGTCGGGCAGGGCTCCTACGAGCAGTACTTC. Protein: CASTDVGQGSYEQYF.

This chain joins TRBV5-6 and TRBJ1-5; D unclear. The CDR3 is 15 residues long. CDR1 and CDR2 (germline): SGHDT, YYEEEE. Trimming shortened V by 0 bases and J by 1 base, and 8 bases separated the two germline ends. The CDR3 sequence: CASSLAMESNQPQHF. DNA for the CDR3: TGTGCCAGCAGCTTGGCTATGGAAAGCAATCAGCCCCAGCATTTT.

The table lists this clonotype with many counts. The chain carries TRBV2 and TRBJ1-4; 7 bases map to TRBD1. The CDR3 extends over 15 amino acids. V lost 3 bases to trimming and J lost 7 bases; unmatched junction nucleotides: 8. Per germline, CDR1 SNHLY and CDR2 FYNNEI. The CDR3: CASSEETGIGEKLFF. In DNA form, the CDR3 reads TGTGCCAGCAGTGAGGAGACAGGGATCGGTGAAAAACTGTTTTTT.

The V call is TRBV5-1, the J call TRBJ2-1; TRBD1 agrees at 10 bases. The trim removed 6 bases at V and 10 bases at J, leaving 10 bases unmatched. The CDR3 runs 14 residues. Germline V gene sequence: CDR1 SGHRS, CDR2 YFSETQ. CDR3 in amino acids: CASNHGTGEEEQFF. In nucleotides, the CDR3 is TGCGCCAGCAACCACGGGACAGGGGAGGAAGAGCAGTTCTTC.

This clonotype was picked up many times. The rearrangement uses TRBV6-1 and TRBJ2-5; 11 bases are shared with TRBD2. CDR1 and CDR2 from the germline V gene are MNHNS and SASEGT. The J segment lost 2 bases and the V segment lost 7 bases, leaving 6 bases of the junction unmatched. The CDR3 runs to 15 residues. This chain's CDR3 is CASKELAGAQETQYF. For the CDR3, the DNA is TGTGCCAGCAAGGAACTAGCGGGAGCGCAAGAGACCCAGTACTTC.

This clonotype was detected ten times or more. The J gene is TRBJ2-1, the V gene TRBV29-1; D possibly corresponds to TRBD2 (6 bases). CDR1 is SQVTM, CDR2 ANQGSEA, per germline. CDR3 length: 14 residues. Between the trimmed V and J ends, which lost 3 bases and 6 bases, there was a span of 15 bases. DNA for the CDR3: TGCAGCGTTGACGGGAACCGGCGGGGCAATGAGCAGTTCTTC. Residues: CSVDGNRRGNEQFF.

At least ten counts were recorded for this clonotype. The chain recombines TRBV20-1 with TRBJ2-7; D not certain. This CDR3 is 13 amino acids long. Germline CDR1 and CDR2: DFQATT and SNEGSKA (reference sequence). V gave up 5 bases and J gave up 3 bases, with 14 bases separating them. CDR3 DNA: TGCAGTGCTCGTCGGTCGGGTATCTACGAGCAGTACTTC. Its protein is CSARRSGIYEQYF.

This clonotype showed up many times. The gene calls are TRBV6-1 and TRBJ1-4; D uncertain. V lost 6 bases to trimming and J lost 0 bases, with 8 bases between them. Looked up from germline, CDR1 is MNHNS and CDR2 is SASEGT. The CDR3 covers 14 residues. CDR3 residues: CASRRFATNEKLFF. Here the CDR3 DNA reads TGTGCCAGCAGAAGGTTCGCAACTAATGAAAAACTGTTTTTT.

The rearrangement links TRBV6-1 to TRBJ1-2; D gene ambiguous. With 3 bases removed from V and 5 bases from J, the gap between germline ends came to 13 bases. Germline CDR1 and CDR2: MNHNS and SASEGT. CDR3 length equals 14 residues. The CDR3 spells CASSDMADDYGYTF. The CDR3 coding sequence is TGTGCCAGCAGTGACATGGCAGACGATTATGGCTACACCTTC.

The table lists this clonotype with many counts. V gene TRBV28 combines with J gene TRBJ2-2; 12 bases are a match to TRBD2. Trimming cost V 3 bases and J 5 bases; bases outside gene matches: 10. The CDR3 spans 18 residues. Germline CDR1 and CDR2: MDHEN and SYDVKM. Written as DNA, the CDR3 is TGTGCCAGCAGTTTCGCTAGCGGGAGGGCCGAATGGACCGGGGAGCTGTTTTTT. Protein sequence: CASSFASGRAEWTGELFF.

At least ten counts were recorded for this clonotype. The chain carries TRBV12-3 or TRBV12-4 and TRBJ1-5; 7 bases align to TRBD1. CDR3 length equals 16 residues. V gave up 5 bases and J gave up 0 bases; unmatched junction bases: 7. CDR3 amino acids: CASSPSTGYSNQPQHF. The CDR3 DNA is TGTGCCAGCAGTCCATCGACAGGGTATAGCAATCAGCCCCAGCATTTT.

This clonotype was seen ten or more times. The chain employs TRBV19 and TRBJ2-7; TRBD1 aligns across 8 bases. This CDR3 is 14 amino acids long. With V trimmed by 5 bases and J by 4 bases, 7 bases remained unmatched. The germline CDR1 and CDR2 sequences are LNHDA and SQIVND (reference sequence). In nucleotides, the CDR3 is TGTGCCAGTAGTCCGTCAGGGGGCGAATACGAGCAGTACTTC. Amino acid sequence: CASSPSGGEYEQYF.

This clonotype was counted ten times or more. V usage is TRBV6-1 and J usage is TRBJ1-4, with a possible D match to TRBD1 (5 bases). V lost 7 bases and J 0 bases, leaving 9 bases between the germline ends. The V gene's germline CDR1 is MNHNS and CDR2 SASEGT. The CDR3 sequence is 14 residues long. Written as DNA, the CDR3 is TGTGCCAGCACCGGACAAGCAACTAATGAAAAACTGTTTTTT. Translating it yields CASTGQATNEKLFF.

The V gene is TRBV20-1, the J gene TRBJ1-4; a weak D match, TRBD1 (5 bases). The CDR3 consists of 14 residues. The V gene's germline CDR1 is DFQATT and CDR2 SNEGSKA (reference sequence). Trimming took off 2 bases at V and 8 bases at J, with 15 bases between the two ends. This CDR3 reads CSARQHQGPEKLFF. DNA of the CDR3: TGCAGTGCTAGACAACACCAGGGCCCCGAAAAACTGTTTTTT.

This clonotype was detected a few times. This chain links TRBV6-1 with TRBJ2-1; 7 bases line up with TRBD2. Germline CDR1 is MNHNS and CDR2 is SASEGT. The J segment lost 3 bases and the V segment lost 5 bases, leaving 7 bases of the junction unmatched. The CDR3 is made up of 15 amino acids. The chain's CDR3 is CASSPREEGYNEQFF. The CDR3 DNA reads as TGTGCCAGCAGTCCCCGGGAGGAAGGCTACAATGAGCAGTTCTTC.

This clonotype showed up many times. The rearrangement uses TRBV2 and TRBJ1-1, with a possible D match to TRBD1 (5 bases). Trimming stripped 6 bases from V and 0 bases from J, with 14 bases between. The CDR3 extends over 15 amino acids. Germline CDR1 and CDR2: SNHLY and FYNNEI. The CDR3 sequence: CASRPSRGMNTEAFF. In DNA form, the CDR3 reads TGTGCCAGCAGACCAAGCCGGGGGATGAACACTGAAGCTTTCTTT.